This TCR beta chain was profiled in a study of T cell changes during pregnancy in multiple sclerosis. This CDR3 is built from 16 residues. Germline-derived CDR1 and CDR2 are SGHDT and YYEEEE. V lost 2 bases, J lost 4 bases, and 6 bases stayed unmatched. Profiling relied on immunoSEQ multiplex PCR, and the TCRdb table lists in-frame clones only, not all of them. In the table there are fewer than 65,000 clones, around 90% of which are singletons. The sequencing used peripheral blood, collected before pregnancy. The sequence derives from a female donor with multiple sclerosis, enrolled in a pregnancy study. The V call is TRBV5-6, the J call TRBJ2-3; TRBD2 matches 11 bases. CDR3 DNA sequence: TGTGCCAGCAGCTTATCCCTAGCGGGGGGTGCAGATACGCAGTATTTT. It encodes CASSLSLAGGADTQYF.